Reported below is one T cell receptor beta chain. One end of the junction varies from germline; a read error may be responsible. CDR3 length: 14 residues. Germline V gives CDR1 SGHKS, CDR2 YYEKEE (reference sequence). Sequencing targeted TCR beta in blood CD8+ and CD4+ T cells. The multiple sclerosis controls consisted of treatment-naive patients with relapsing-remitting disease, either stable or active. The TEMRA cells underwent FACS enrichment, while the CD8+ and CD4+ T cells underwent negative isolation. This specimen belongs to a study of CD8 T cells in Susac syndrome. Reverse transcription of 0.5 to 1 ug RNA was performed with random hexamers. With immunoSEQ multiplex PCR, TCR beta CDR3 was amplified across 54 Vbeta and 13 Jbeta. TCRdb itself ran the immunoSEQ multiplex PCR reads through MiXCR, one entry per CDR3 protein. The profile shows roughly 140,000 distinct CDR3 sequences, 95% of them singletons.

The sequenced sample consisted of CD8+ T cells from PBMCs. J is TRBJ2-1 and V is TRBV5-5; D not resolved. This receptor was taken from a human donor with multiple sclerosis. The CDR3 here is CASSLDHPYSEQFF. The CDR3 DNA sequence: TGTGCCAGCAGCTTGGACCACCCCTACAGTGAGCAGTTCTTC.